These 8 T cell receptor beta chains came from one sample sequenced in a study of technical replicates of blood from a handful of donors. Method: immunoSEQ multiplex PCR; TCRdb's copy keeps in-frame clones and lacks some. Among approximately 95,000 clones listed, roughly 95% were seen once. Sequencing input: T cells isolated from PBMCs. All receptors come from a human donor in good health.

The gene calls are TRBV14 and TRBJ2-3; D possibly corresponds to TRBD1 (5 bases). Germline V gene sequence: CDR1 SGHDN, CDR2 FVKESK. The CDR3 runs to 20 residues. Trimming took 4 bases from V and 6 from J, leaving 32 bases between them. The CDR3 sequence: CASSPDHITQGSAAYDTQYF. CDR3 coding DNA: TGTGCCAGCAGCCCTGACCATATAACCCAGGGTAGTGCGGCCTACGATACGCAGTATTTT.

This chain connects TRBV7-9 to TRBJ1-1; D ambiguous. The CDR3 sequence is 14 residues long. Germline CDR1 reads SEHNR; CDR2 reads FQNEAQ (reference sequence). Trimming cost V 1 base and J 10 bases, with 16 bases left between them. The CDR3 DNA follows: TGTGCCAGCAGCTTAGTCCCTGGGAGTTTGGGAGCTTTCTTT. Its translation: CASSLVPGSLGAFF.

The gene calls are TRBV5-8 and TRBJ2-1, with D possibly matching TRBD2 (5 bases). Between the trimmed V and J ends, which lost 0 bases and 7 bases, there was a span of 11 bases. This CDR3 has 14 residues. CDR1 is SGHTS and CDR2 is YDEGEE in the germline V gene. The CDR3 protein is CASSLAGSLNEQFF. In DNA, the CDR3 is TGTGCCAGCAGCTTGGCGGGGAGTTTGAATGAGCAGTTCTTC.

Written as DNA, the CDR3 is TGTGCCAGCACGATCGGGGGCACCGGGGAGCTGTTTTTT. Residues: CASTIGGTGELFF. This chain uses TRBV25-1 with TRBJ2-2; D may be TRBD2 (6 bases). Germline CDR1 is MGHDK and CDR2 is SYGVNS. Trimming stripped 7 bases from V and 4 bases from J, with 10 bases between. This CDR3 is 13 amino acids long.

This clone turned up a few times. The chain combines TRBV28 with TRBJ1-1; 8 bases agree with TRBD1. Germline V CDR1 and CDR2: MDHEN, SYDVKM. The CDR3 loop spans 13 amino acids. V lost 6 bases, J lost 3 bases, and 3 bases stayed unmatched. CDR3 sequence reads: CASRETGDTEAFF. The CDR3 DNA reads TGTGCCAGCAGGGAGACAGGGGACACTGAAGCTTTCTTT.

The gene calls are TRBV19 and TRBJ2-5, with TRBD2 matching over 9 bases. The CDR3 length is 15 residues. V lost 4 bases to trimming and J lost 4 bases; unmatched junction nucleotides: 7. CDR1 and CDR2 (germline): LNHDA, SQIVND (reference sequence). The CDR3 is CASSTFSGSLETQYF. The CDR3 region has the DNA TGTGCCAGTAGTACATTTAGCGGGAGTCTAGAGACCCAGTACTTC.

The chain is built from TRBV7-2 and TRBJ2-7, with D maybe TRBD1 (7 bases). This CDR3 spans 15 amino acids. CDR1 SGHTA and CDR2 FQGNSA come from the germline V gene. Between the trimmed V and J ends, which lost 2 bases and 0 bases, there was a span of 11 bases. The CDR3 is CASSLRQGGSYEQYF. CDR3 nucleotides: TGTGCCAGCAGCTTAAGGCAGGGGGGCTCCTACGAGCAGTACTTC.

J is TRBJ2-6 and V is TRBV2, with a weak D call TRBD2 (6 bases). Germline V gene lookup returns CDR1 SNHLY and CDR2 FYNNEI. The V gene lost 5 bases and the J gene lost 0 bases, with 14 bases spanning the gap. There are 17 residues in the CDR3. Here the CDR3 DNA reads TGTGCCAGCAGTAGCACTAGCCAAGCCTCTGGGGCCAACGTCCTGACTTTC. This sequence encodes CASSSTSQASGANVLTF.